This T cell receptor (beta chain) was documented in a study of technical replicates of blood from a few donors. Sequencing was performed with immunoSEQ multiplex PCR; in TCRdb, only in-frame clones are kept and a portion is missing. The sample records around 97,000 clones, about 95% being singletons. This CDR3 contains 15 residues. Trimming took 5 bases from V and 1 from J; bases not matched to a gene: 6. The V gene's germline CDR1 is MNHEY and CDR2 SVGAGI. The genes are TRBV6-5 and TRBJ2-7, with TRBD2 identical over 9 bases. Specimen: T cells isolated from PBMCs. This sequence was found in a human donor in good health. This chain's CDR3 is CASSAAGGSSYEQYF. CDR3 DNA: TGTGCCAGCAGTGCCGCGGGAGGGTCTTCCTACGAGCAGTACTTC.